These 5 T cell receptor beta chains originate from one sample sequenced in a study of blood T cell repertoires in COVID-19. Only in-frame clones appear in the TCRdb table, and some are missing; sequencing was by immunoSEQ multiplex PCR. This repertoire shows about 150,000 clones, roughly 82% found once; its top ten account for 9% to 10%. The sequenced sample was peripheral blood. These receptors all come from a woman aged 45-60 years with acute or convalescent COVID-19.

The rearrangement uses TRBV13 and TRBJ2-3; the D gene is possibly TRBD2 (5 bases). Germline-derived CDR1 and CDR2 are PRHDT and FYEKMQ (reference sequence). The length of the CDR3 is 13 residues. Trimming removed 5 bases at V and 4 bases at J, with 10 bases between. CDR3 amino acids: CASSLHGADTQYF. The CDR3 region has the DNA TGTGCCAGCAGCCTGCACGGGGCAGATACGCAGTATTTT.

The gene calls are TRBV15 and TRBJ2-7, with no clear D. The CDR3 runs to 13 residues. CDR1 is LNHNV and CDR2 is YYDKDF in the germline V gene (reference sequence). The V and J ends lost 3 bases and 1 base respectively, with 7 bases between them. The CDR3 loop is CATSRGISYEQYF. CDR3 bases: TGTGCCACCAGCAGGGGCATTTCCTACGAGCAGTACTTC.

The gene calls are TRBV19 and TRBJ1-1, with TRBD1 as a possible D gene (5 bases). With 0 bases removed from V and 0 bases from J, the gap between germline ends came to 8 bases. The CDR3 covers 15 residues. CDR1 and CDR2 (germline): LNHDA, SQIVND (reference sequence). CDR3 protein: CASSIDKGLNTEAFF. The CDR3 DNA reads TGTGCCAGTAGTATAGACAAGGGGCTGAACACTGAAGCTTTCTTT.

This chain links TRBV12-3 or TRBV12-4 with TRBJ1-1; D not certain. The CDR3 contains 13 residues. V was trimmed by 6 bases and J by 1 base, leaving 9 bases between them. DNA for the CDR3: TGTGCCAGCAGGCTGGAGAAGAACACTGAAGCTTTCTTT. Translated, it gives CASRLEKNTEAFF.

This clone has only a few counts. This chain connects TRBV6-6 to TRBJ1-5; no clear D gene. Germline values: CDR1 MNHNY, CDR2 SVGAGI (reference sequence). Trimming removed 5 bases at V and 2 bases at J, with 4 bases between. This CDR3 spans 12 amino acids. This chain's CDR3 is CASSPGNQPQHF. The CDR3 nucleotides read TGTGCCAGCAGTCCGGGCAATCAGCCCCAGCATTTT.